Shown below are 17 T cell receptor beta chains from a single sample sequenced in a study of CD8 T cells in Susac syndrome. Random hexamers were used to reverse transcribe about 0.5 to 1 ug of RNA. One entry per CDR3 protein, called by TCRdb with MiXCR from the immunoSEQ multiplex PCR reads. The data contain about 160,000 distinct CDR3 sequences, approximately 92% of them singletons. The sequencing sample was made of CD4+ T cells from PBMCs. The receptors derive from a human donor in good health.

The J gene is TRBJ2-7, the V gene TRBV6-5; no firm D call. CDR1 is MNHEY, CDR2 SVGAGI, per germline. Trimming pared 0 bases from V and 2 bases from J, leaving 11 bases between. CDR3 length equals 15 residues. CDR3 residues: CASSYSIGSPYEQYF. CDR3 DNA sequence: TGTGCCAGCAGTTACTCGATAGGGTCCCCCTACGAGCAGTACTTC.

CDR3 region: CSARGRGGRSYEQYF. The CDR3, as DNA: TGCAGTGCTAGAGGTAGGGGGGGTAGGAGCTACGAGCAGTACTTC. The chain couples TRBV20-1 to TRBJ2-7, with D possibly matching TRBD2 (7 bases). Trimming shortened V by 1 base and J by 3 bases, and 16 bases separated the two germline ends. The CDR3 has 15 residues. The germline gives CDR1 DFQATT, CDR2 SNEGSKA (reference sequence).

The chain employs TRBV18 and TRBJ2-5; D is ambiguous. Germline lookup yields CDR1 KGHSH and CDR2 LQKENI. V lost 2 bases and J lost 5, with 15 bases in between. The CDR3 contains 15 residues. The CDR3 coding sequence is TGTGCCAGCTCACCATCGCGTACATCCGGCGAGACCCAGTACTTC. It translates to CASSPSRTSGETQYF. The complete variable domain, with remaining parts taken from reference TRBV18 and TRBJ2-5, reads NAGVMQNPRHLVRRRGQEARLRCSPMKGHSHVYWYRQLPEEGLKFMVYLQKENIIDESGMPKERFSAEFPKEGPSILRIQQVVRGDSAAYFCASSPSRTSGETQYFGPGTRLLVL.

The CDR3 DNA reads TGCAGTGCTAAACAGGGAGGTGGTGATCAGCCCCAGCATTTT. Protein sequence: CSAKQGGGDQPQHF. V gene TRBV20-1 combines with J gene TRBJ1-5; maybe TRBD1 (6 bases). V was pared by 4 bases and J by 5 bases, with 15 bases between. The CDR3 length is 14 residues. Looked up from germline, CDR1 is DFQATT and CDR2 is SNEGSKA (reference sequence).

This chain connects TRBV7-6 to TRBJ1-6; D is perhaps TRBD1 (6 bases). This CDR3 spans 16 amino acids. Germline V gives CDR1 SGHVS, CDR2 FNYEAQ. Trimming left V 1 base short and J 7 bases short, with 14 bases between. CDR3 DNA sequence: TGTGCCAGCAGCTTAGTAGGGGGGCAGGGGAATTCACCCCTCCACTTT. It translates to CASSLVGGQGNSPLHF.

This rearrangement joins TRBV5-1 to TRBJ2-3, with D perhaps matching TRBD1 or TRBD2 (6 bases each). The CDR3 covers 15 residues. V gave up 0 bases and J gave up 1 base, with 9 bases separating them. Germline V gene lookup returns CDR1 SGHRS and CDR2 YFSETQ. The CDR3 loop is CASSLDGGRTDTQYF. The CDR3 DNA follows: TGCGCCAGCAGCTTGGACGGGGGCCGCACAGATACGCAGTATTTT.

A single count supports this clonotype. This chain joins TRBV7-2 and TRBJ1-6; D gene unclear. CDR1 is SGHTA, CDR2 FQGNSA, per germline. The CDR3 consists of 13 residues. V was trimmed by 7 bases and J by 6 bases, leaving 10 bases between them. The chain's CDR3 is CASKNRSNSPLHF. Written as DNA, the CDR3 is TGTGCCAGCAAAAACAGATCTAATTCACCCCTCCACTTT.

The chain combines TRBV20-1 with TRBJ1-2; D gene unclear. CDR1 is DFQATT, CDR2 SNEGSKA, per germline (reference sequence). V lost 0 bases, J lost 7 bases, and 15 bases lay in between. The CDR3 contains 14 residues. CDR3 nucleotide sequence: TGCAGTGCTAGAGATATGAGACAAAATCTTGGCTACACCTTC. Its protein product is CSARDMRQNLGYTF.

The J gene is TRBJ1-1, the V gene TRBV15, with D possibly matching TRBD1 (5 bases). Germline V gene lookup returns CDR1 LNHNV and CDR2 YYDKDF (reference sequence). V was clipped by 5 bases and J by 5 bases, with 18 bases between them. This CDR3 is 15 amino acids long. The CDR3 region has the DNA TGTGCCACCAGCGGGGGGTACGGGAGGGGAACTGAAGCTTTCTTT. Protein sequence: CATSGGYGRGTEAFF.

This clonotype has more than one count but fewer than ten. The chain uses TRBV2 and TRBJ2-7; 7 bases line up with TRBD1. This CDR3 comprises 12 residues. V lost 8 bases to trimming and J lost 2 bases; unmatched junction nucleotides: 3. In germline, CDR1 is SNHLY, CDR2 FYNNEI. The DNA for the CDR3 is TGTGCCAGCCGGGACAGCGCCTACGAGCAGTACTTC. Translation gives CASRDSAYEQYF.

This clonotype was found once. V gene TRBV7-9 combines with J gene TRBJ2-1, with 7 bases aligning to TRBD1. Germline CDR1 and CDR2: SEHNR and FQNEAQ (reference sequence). The CDR3 is 15 amino acids. V shed 4 bases, J shed 1 base, and the junction held 4 bases outside the gene matches. The CDR3 here is CASSSTGQSYNEQFF. In DNA form, the CDR3 reads TGTGCCAGCAGCTCTACGGGACAGTCCTACAATGAGCAGTTCTTC.

The chain uses TRBV4-2 and TRBJ2-3; 11 bases line up with TRBD2. The CDR3 sequence is 17 residues long. With V trimmed by 0 bases and J by 0 bases, 2 bases remained unmatched. Germline loops: CDR1 LGHNA, CDR2 YNFKEQ. The CDR3 nucleotides read TGTGCCAGCAGCCAAGAGGGACTAGCGGCTAGCACAGATACGCAGTATTTT. Its protein product is CASSQEGLAASTDTQYF.

The rearrangement joins TRBV18 to TRBJ2-5; D possibly matches TRBD1 or TRBD2 (5 bases each). Trimming cost V 3 bases and J 4 bases, with 9 bases left between them. CDR3 length: 13 amino acids. Germline V gives CDR1 KGHSH, CDR2 LQKENI. The CDR3 region is CASSPRDGETQYF. CDR3 in DNA: TGTGCCAGCTCACCCAGGGACGGAGAGACCCAGTACTTC.

The gene calls are TRBV23-1 and TRBJ2-7, with D unresolved. TRBV23-1 is an ORF, and what it does is uncertain. The ends were cut back, 0 bases at V and 1 base at J, with 7 bases in the middle. The CDR3 is 14 amino acids. CDR3 bases: TGCGCCAGCAGTCAATCTGCACATTCCTACGAGCAGTACTTC. Translated, it gives CASSQSAHSYEQYF.

The gene calls are TRBV7-2 and TRBJ1-1; TRBD1 might be the D (5 bases). The V end lost 5 bases, the J end lost 0 bases, and 10 bases lay between the germline ends. This CDR3 contains 14 residues. Germline CDR1 reads SGHTA; CDR2 reads FQGNSA. For the CDR3, the DNA is TGTGCCAGCAGCGCGCAGGGTTTGAACACTGAAGCTTTCTTT. Encoded protein: CASSAQGLNTEAFF.

The CDR3 spells CASSPQGTDEQYF. The CDR3 nucleotides are TGCGCCAGCAGCCCCCAGGGGACGGACGAGCAGTACTTC. The chain has TRBV5-1 and TRBJ2-7, with a weak D call TRBD1 (6 bases). The V end lost 4 bases, the J end lost 5 bases, and 13 bases lay between the germline ends. Germline CDR1 and CDR2: SGHRS and YFSETQ. There are 13 residues in the CDR3.

This chain joins TRBV6-5 and TRBJ2-7, with 8 bases lining up with TRBD1. CDR1 MNHEY and CDR2 SVGAGI come from the germline V gene. The CDR3 is made up of 14 amino acids. V was pared by 0 bases and J by 6 bases, with 4 bases of the junction left unmatched. CDR3 region: CASSYSPDRGEQYF. CDR3 DNA sequence: TGTGCCAGCAGTTACTCCCCCGACAGGGGCGAGCAGTACTTC.